The next 9 T cell receptor beta chains were all read from a single sample in a study of cytomegalovirus exposure and HLA in healthy donors. Primers for the PCR totalled 60 Vbeta and 13 Jbeta. TCRdb's table, derived via immunoSEQ multiplex PCR, lists solely in-frame clones and lacks some. The sample has 130,000 to 150,000 clones; 73% are singletons. The sequenced material came from PBMCs. The receptors here all came from a human donor in good health.

The V call is TRBV29-1, the J call TRBJ2-3; D is uncertain. The CDR3 length is 13 residues. CDR1 and CDR2 from the germline V gene are SQVTM and ANQGSEA. Trimming stripped 4 bases from V and 8 bases from J, with 16 bases between. In DNA form, the CDR3 reads TGCAGCGTTGGAGGCCTTGATGATGGTACGCAGTATTTT. The encoded protein is CSVGGLDDGTQYF.

The genes are TRBV2 and TRBJ1-2; tentatively, D is TRBD1 (5 bases). The CDR3 contains 16 residues. V was pared by 3 bases and J by 0 bases, with 14 bases between. Germline CDR1 reads SNHLY; CDR2 reads FYNNEI. CDR3 loop: CASSDQKGRTNYGYTF. The CDR3, as DNA: TGTGCCAGCAGTGATCAAAAGGGGAGGACTAACTATGGCTACACCTTC.

This clone was picked up one time. In DNA, the CDR3 is TGTCAGTCCGATACGCAGTATTTT. This translates into CQSDTQYF. The chain couples TRBV7-7 to TRBJ2-3; D is uncertain. Germline loops: CDR1 SSHAT, CDR2 FNYEAQ (reference sequence). The CDR3 is made up of 8 amino acids.

The rearrangement links TRBV6-1 to TRBJ2-7; 7 nucleotides match TRBD1. The CDR3 is made up of 11 amino acids. J was trimmed by 5 bases and V by 8 bases; bases with no gene match: 3. Germline assignment: CDR1 MNHNS and CDR2 SASEGT. CDR3 protein: CASDRVDEQYF. Written as DNA, the CDR3 is TGTGCCAGCGACAGGGTAGACGAGCAGTACTTC.

The chain has TRBV30 and TRBJ2-7; D is perhaps TRBD1 (6 bases). The CDR3 spans 12 residues. V dropped 3 bases and J dropped 3 bases, with 9 bases sitting between them. Germline values: CDR1 GTSNPN, CDR2 SVGIG (reference sequence). The CDR3 spells CAWREDSYEQYF. The CDR3 nucleotides read TGTGCCTGGAGGGAGGACAGCTACGAGCAGTACTTC.

This clone was seen more than once but under ten times. The rearrangement joins TRBV29-1 to TRBJ2-6; 9 bases align to TRBD1. After removal of 4 bases from V and 6 bases from J, the junction contained 10 bases not matched to a gene. Germline assignment: CDR1 SQVTM and CDR2 ANQGSEA. The CDR3 length is 16 residues. The CDR3 region is CSVGDRGNLAANVLTF. CDR3 in DNA: TGCAGCGTTGGAGACAGGGGGAATTTAGCGGCCAACGTCCTGACTTTC.

The chain recombines TRBV5-5 with TRBJ1-1; perhaps TRBD1 as D (6 bases). CDR1 and CDR2 from the germline V gene are SGHKS and YYEKEE (reference sequence). This CDR3 has 17 amino acids. V was pared by 4 bases and J by 0 bases, with 19 bases between. CDR3 sequence (DNA): TGTGCCAGCAGCAGGGACAAGGCTAACAACATGAACACTGAAGCTTTCTTT. Protein product: CASSRDKANNMNTEAFF.

J is TRBJ1-3 and V is TRBV30, with D maybe TRBD1 (5 bases). There are 15 residues in the CDR3. From germline, CDR1 is GTSNPN and CDR2 SVGIG (reference sequence). V was trimmed by 3 bases and J by 1 base, leaving 13 bases between them. CDR3 sequence: CAWRKQAYSGNTIYF. The DNA of the CDR3 is TGTGCCTGGAGAAAACAGGCGTATTCTGGAAACACCATATATTTT.

V gene TRBV6-6 combines with J gene TRBJ2-7; weak D call: TRBD1 (6 bases). With 2 bases removed from V and 0 bases from J, the gap between germline ends came to 14 bases. CDR1 and CDR2 (germline): MNHNY, SVGAGI (reference sequence). The CDR3 is made up of 16 amino acids. The CDR3 DNA follows: TGTGCCAGCAGTTACGCACAGGGTATGGCCTCCTACGAGCAGTACTTC. It specifies CASSYAQGMASYEQYF.